A selection of T cell receptor beta chains follows, all from one sample in a study of beta chain features in type 1 diabetes. Clones were sequenced by immunoSEQ multiplex PCR, and TCRdb holds only the in-frame ones, with some missing. This table holds around 150,000 clones, roughly 65% found once. Sequencing was done on a sample of naive CD4+ T cells from blood. These receptors were obtained from a man under 40 with type 1 diabetes. Both conserved end residues are trimmed from each CDR3. Fields, in order: J gene, V gene, CDR3 protein.

TRBJ1-1,TRBV4-3,ASSQDGHTGRAF
TRBJ2-7,TRBV4-3,ASSQDVGSSYEQY
TRBJ1-4,TRBV6-5,ASYFGPGEKLF
TRBJ2-7,TRBV28,ASSPGTAKSYEQY
TRBJ2-1,TRBV30,AWRTAYNEQF
TRBJ2-5,TRBV4-1,ASSQEVTETQY
TRBJ2-5,TRBV2,ASTDDQETQY
TRBJ2-3,TRBV5-6,ASSSPSRTRTQY
TRBJ2-4,TRBV30,AWSPGDFRTKNIQY
TRBJ2-5,TRBV12-5,ASGTGRETQY
TRBJ1-5,TRBV28,ASSTTGGGPNQPQH
TRBJ2-5,TRBV7-2,ASSLAGLQETQY
TRBJ2-1,TRBV2,ASSVKQGFGEQF
TRBJ2-3,TRBV28,ASSLSAGTDTQY
TRBJ1-2,TRBV4-3,ASSQGLEIPGYT
TRBJ2-2,TRBV30,AWSVGQGNTGELF
TRBJ2-7,TRBV30,AWSSDPRREQY
TRBJ2-7,TRBV18,ASSPVGTTAYEQY
TRBJ2-3,TRBV14,ASSQGNRGRQDTQY
TRBJ2-5,TRBV30,AWNRLAGTETQY
TRBJ1-2,TRBV25-1,ASSEYVGGTHGYT
TRBJ2-7,TRBV6-6,ASSYSGQGTYEQY
TRBJ2-1,TRBV10-3,AISHLNGADGF
TRBJ2-3,TRBV25-1,ASMDPGQGTDTQY
TRBJ1-6,TRBV7-2,ASRLTGTGYSPLH
TRBJ1-1,TRBV7-9,ASSLWADTEAF
TRBJ2-5,TRBV18,ASSATEETQY
TRBJ2-4,TRBV9,ASSVELGSHGDIQY
TRBJ2-1,TRBV30,AWSVLRRGDEQF
TRBJ2-3,TRBV29-1,SVEGQGFGDTQY
TRBJ2-5,TRBV11-2,ASRSRQGRLETQY
TRBJ1-3,TRBV10-1,ASSEGSGNTIY
TRBJ2-4,TRBV2,ASSIQGPTKNIQY
TRBJ2-1,TRBV6-5,ASNPPGQQF
TRBJ1-3,TRBV30,AWSVMNTIY
TRBJ1-6,TRBV7-2,ASSLAATGGSPLH
TRBJ1-1,TRBV30,AWSVRMNTEAF
TRBJ2-7,TRBV2,ASSETYEQY
TRBJ2-1,TRBV2,ASSDGLNSYNEQF
TRBJ2-1,TRBV2,ASSVGEYQEQF
TRBJ2-1,TRBV10-2,ASRIAGSSYNEQF
TRBJ1-6,TRBV30,AWAEVSVSPLH
TRBJ2-5,TRBV30,AWRGRLPAIGETQY
TRBJ1-4,TRBV9,ASSVSLNNEKLF
TRBJ1-2,TRBV18,ASSLGPGQGDYGYT
TRBJ1-2,TRBV20-1,SASYGNGYT
TRBJ2-3,TRBV7-2,ASSSYTDTQY
TRBJ1-2,TRBV10-3,AISDLGSYGYT
TRBJ2-1,TRBV7-2,ASRNRGGNEQF